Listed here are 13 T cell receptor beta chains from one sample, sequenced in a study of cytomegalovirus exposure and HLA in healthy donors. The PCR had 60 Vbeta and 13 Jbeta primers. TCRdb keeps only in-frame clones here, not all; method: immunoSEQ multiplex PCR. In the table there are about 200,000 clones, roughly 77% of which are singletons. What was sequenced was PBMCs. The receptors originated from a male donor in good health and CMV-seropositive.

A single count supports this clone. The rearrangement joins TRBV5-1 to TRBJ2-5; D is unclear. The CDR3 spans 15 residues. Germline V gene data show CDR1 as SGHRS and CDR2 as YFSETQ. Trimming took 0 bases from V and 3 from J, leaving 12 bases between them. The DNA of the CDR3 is TGCGCCAGCAGCTTGGGTCAGGTAGTAAAAGAGACCCAGTACTTC. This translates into CASSLGQVVKETQYF.

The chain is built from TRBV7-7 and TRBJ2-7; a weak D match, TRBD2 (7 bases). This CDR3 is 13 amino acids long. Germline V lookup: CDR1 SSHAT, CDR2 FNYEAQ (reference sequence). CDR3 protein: CASAAGAGDEQYF. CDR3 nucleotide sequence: TGTGCTAGCGCTGCGGGGGCAGGGGACGAGCAGTACTTC.

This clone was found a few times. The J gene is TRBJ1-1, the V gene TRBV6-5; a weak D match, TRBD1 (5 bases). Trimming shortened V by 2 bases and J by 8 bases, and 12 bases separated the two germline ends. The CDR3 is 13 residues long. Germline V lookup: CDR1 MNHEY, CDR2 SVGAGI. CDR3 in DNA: TGTGCCAGCAGTTACGGGCCAGGGATGGAAGCTTTCTTT. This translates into CASSYGPGMEAFF.

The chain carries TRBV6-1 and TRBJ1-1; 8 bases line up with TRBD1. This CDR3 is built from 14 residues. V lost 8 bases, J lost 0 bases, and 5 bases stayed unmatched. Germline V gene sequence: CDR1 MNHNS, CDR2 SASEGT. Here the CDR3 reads CASGGQGLNTEAFF. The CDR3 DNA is TGTGCCAGCGGAGGACAGGGTTTGAACACTGAAGCTTTCTTT.

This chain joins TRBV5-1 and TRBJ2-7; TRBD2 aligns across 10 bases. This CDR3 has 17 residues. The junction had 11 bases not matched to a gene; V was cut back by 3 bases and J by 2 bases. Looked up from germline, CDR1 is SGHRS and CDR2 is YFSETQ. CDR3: CASSSNLGTSAPYEQYF. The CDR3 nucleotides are TGCGCCAGCAGCTCCAATTTGGGGACTAGCGCCCCCTACGAGCAGTACTTC.

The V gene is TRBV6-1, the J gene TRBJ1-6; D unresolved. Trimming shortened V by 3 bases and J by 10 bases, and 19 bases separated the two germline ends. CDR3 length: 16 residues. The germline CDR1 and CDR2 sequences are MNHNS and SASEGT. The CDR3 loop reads CASSENGIFESSPLHF. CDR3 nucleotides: TGTGCCAGCAGTGAGAACGGGATCTTTGAGAGCTCACCCCTCCACTTT.

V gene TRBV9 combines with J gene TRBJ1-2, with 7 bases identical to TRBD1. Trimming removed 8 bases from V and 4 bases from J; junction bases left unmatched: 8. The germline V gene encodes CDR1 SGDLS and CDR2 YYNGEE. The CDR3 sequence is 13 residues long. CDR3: CASTDRAGYGYTF. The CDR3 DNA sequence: TGTGCCAGTACAGACAGGGCGGGCTATGGCTACACCTTC.

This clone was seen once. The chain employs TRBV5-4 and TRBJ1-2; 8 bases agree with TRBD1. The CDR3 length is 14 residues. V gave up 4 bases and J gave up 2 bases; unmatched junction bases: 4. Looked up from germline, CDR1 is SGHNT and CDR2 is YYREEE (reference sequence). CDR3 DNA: TGTGCCAGCAGCCTCAGGGACAGGAACTATGGCTACACCTTC. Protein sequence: CASSLRDRNYGYTF.

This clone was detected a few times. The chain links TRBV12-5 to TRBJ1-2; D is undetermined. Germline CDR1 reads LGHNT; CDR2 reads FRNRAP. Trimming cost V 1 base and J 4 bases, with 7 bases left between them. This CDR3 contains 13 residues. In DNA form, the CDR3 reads TGTGCTAGTGGTTTGGCGGGAGGCTATGGCTACACCTTC. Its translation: CASGLAGGYGYTF.

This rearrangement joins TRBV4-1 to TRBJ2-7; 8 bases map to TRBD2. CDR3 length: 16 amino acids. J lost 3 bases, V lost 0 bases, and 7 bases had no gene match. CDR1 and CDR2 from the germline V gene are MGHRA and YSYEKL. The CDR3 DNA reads TGCGCCAGCAGCCAAGATCGGGGACTAGGCTTCTACGAGCAGTACTTC. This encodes CASSQDRGLGFYEQYF.

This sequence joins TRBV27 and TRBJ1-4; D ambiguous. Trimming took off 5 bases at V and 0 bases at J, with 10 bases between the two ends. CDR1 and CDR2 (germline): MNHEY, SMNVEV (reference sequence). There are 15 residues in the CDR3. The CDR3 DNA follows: TGTGCCAGCAGTCCCATTCTAGCAACTAATGAAAAACTGTTTTTT. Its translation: CASSPILATNEKLFF.

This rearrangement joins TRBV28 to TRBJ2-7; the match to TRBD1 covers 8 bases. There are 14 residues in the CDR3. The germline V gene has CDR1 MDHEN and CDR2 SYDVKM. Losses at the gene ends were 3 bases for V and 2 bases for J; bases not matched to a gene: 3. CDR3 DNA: TGTGCCAGCAGTTTCGGGACAGGTCCCTACGAGCAGTACTTC. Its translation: CASSFGTGPYEQYF.

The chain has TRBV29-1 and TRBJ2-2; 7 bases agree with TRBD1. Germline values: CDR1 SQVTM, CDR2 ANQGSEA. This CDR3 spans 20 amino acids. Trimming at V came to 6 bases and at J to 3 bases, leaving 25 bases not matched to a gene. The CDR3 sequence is CSVGADGPGVFRGHTGELFF. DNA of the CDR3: TGCAGCGTAGGAGCCGACGGGCCAGGGGTTTTTAGGGGGCACACCGGGGAGCTGTTTTTT.